This TCR beta chain derives from a study of cytomegalovirus exposure and HLA in healthy donors. This CDR3 comprises 14 residues. The V end lost 0 bases, the J end lost 7 bases, and 12 bases lay between the germline ends. CDR1 WSHSY and CDR2 SAAADI come from the germline V gene. Sequenced by immunoSEQ multiplex PCR; TCRdb stores in-frame clones only, minus some. The sample yields 100,000 to 150,000 clones, approximately 86% seen once. The TCR comes from a man in his late teens or twenties in good health and CMV-seropositive. The source material was PBMCs. V and J are TRBV10-2 and TRBJ2-5, with D possibly being TRBD1 (5 bases). CDR3: CASSESRQPWTQYF. The CDR3 DNA is TGCGCCAGCAGTGAGTCGAGACAGCCTTGGACCCAGTACTTC.